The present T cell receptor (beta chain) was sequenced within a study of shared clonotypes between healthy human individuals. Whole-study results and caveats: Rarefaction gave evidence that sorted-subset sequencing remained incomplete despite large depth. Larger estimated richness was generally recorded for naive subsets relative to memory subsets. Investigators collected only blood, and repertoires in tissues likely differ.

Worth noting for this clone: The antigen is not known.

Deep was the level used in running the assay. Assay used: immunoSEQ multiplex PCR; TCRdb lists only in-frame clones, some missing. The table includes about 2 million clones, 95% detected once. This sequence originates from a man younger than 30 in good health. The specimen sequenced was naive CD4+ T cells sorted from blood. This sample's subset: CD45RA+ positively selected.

CDR3 loop: CASSSTVSTIYF. DNA for the CDR3: TGTGCCAGCAGCTCGACAGTTAGCACCATATATTTT. This sequence joins TRBV7-6 and TRBJ1-3, with D possibly TRBD1 on 5 matching bases. The CDR3 has 12 residues. Germline V gene sequence: CDR1 SGHVS, CDR2 FNYEAQ. The V end lost 4 bases, the J end lost 9 bases, and 10 bases lay between the germline ends.